This T cell receptor (delta chain) was obtained from a study of gamma-delta T cells after stem cell transplantation. There are a few counts of this clone. TCRdb re-identified clones in the RT-PCR reads via CATT. The data contain about 11,000 delta-chain clones, around two fifths of them singletons. The CDR3 is 14 amino acids. Trimming left V 4 bases short and J 8 bases short, with 17 bases between. Germline V lookup: CDR1 TSWWSYY, CDR2 QGS. Sample: gamma-delta T cells. This chain links TRDV1 with TRDJ1; D is undetermined. The receptor was isolated from a human donor. It is not recorded whose cells these are; they may come from a transplant donor. The CDR3 DNA reads TGTGCTCTTGGGGGTCCTCTCCCACCCACAAAACTCATCTTT. Amino acids: CALGGPLPPTKLIF.